Following are 3 T cell receptor beta chains from one sample sequenced in a study of vaccination and CD4 T cells after COVID-19. These TCRs' antigens remain unknown. The study sequenced cultured CD4+ T cell DNA using the Oncomine TCR Beta short-read assay. TCRdb itself ran the PCR reads through MiXCR, one entry per CDR3 protein. Among some 15,000 distinct CDR3 sequences listed, about 60% were seen once. As to treatment: roughly 10-day PBMC culture with coronavirus spike peptide pools or control peptides (ViraFEST assay). The specimen was CD4+ T cells from blood, cultured in vitro. These receptors were collected from a human donor who had recovered from COVID-19.

The rearrangement uses TRBV29-1 and TRBJ2-3; TRBD1 agrees at 10 bases. The length of the CDR3 is 14 residues. Trimming removed 8 bases from V and 2 bases from J; junction bases left unmatched: 7. Germline V gene sequence: CDR1 SQVTM, CDR2 ANQGSEA. The chain's CDR3 is CSFRDRGITDTQYF. The CDR3 bases are TGCAGCTTCCGGGACAGGGGTATCACAGATACGCAGTATTTT.

There are a few counts of this clonotype. The chain links TRBV15 to TRBJ1-1; no definite D call. The CDR3 runs to 15 residues. CDR1 and CDR2 (germline): LNHNV, YYDKDF (reference sequence). V lost 1 base and J 0 bases, leaving 9 bases between the germline ends. The CDR3 reads CATSRGSPVNTEAFF. The CDR3 nucleotides are TGTGCCACCAGCAGAGGCAGTCCGGTGAACACTGAAGCTTTCTTT.

The chain links TRBV25-1 to TRBJ1-1, with D hard to call. The germline V and J ends were trimmed by 7 bases and 2 bases, with 11 bases remaining between them. Germline loops: CDR1 MGHDK, CDR2 SYGVNS. This CDR3 region has 13 residues. The CDR3 coding sequence is TGTGCCAGCATAACGGAATCCAACACTGAAGCTTTCTTT. Translated: CASITESNTEAFF.